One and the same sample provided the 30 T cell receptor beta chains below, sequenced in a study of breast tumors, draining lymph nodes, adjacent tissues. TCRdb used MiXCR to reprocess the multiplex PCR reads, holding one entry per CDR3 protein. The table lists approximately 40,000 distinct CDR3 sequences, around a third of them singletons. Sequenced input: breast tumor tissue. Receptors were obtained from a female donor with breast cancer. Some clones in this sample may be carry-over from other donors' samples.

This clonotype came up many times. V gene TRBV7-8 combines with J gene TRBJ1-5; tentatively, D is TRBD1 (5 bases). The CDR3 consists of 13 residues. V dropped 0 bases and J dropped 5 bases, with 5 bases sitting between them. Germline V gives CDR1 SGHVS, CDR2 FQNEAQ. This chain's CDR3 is CASSLAGHQPQHF. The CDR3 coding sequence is TGTGCCAGCAGCTTAGCGGGACATCAGCCCCAGCATTTT.

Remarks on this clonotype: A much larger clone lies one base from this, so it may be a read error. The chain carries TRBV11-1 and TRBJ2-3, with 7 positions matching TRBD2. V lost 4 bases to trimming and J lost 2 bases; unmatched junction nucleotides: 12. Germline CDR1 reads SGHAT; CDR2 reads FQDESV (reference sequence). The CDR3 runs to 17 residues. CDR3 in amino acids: CASSSPTSKGHTDTQYF. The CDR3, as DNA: TGTGCCAGCAGCTCCCCGACTAGCAAAGGCCACACAGATACGCAGTATTTT.

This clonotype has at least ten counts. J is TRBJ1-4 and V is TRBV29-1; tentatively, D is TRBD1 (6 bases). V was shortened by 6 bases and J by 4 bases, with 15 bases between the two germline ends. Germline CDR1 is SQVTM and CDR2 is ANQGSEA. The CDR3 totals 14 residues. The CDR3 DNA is TGCAGCGTGCACGGAACAGGGTATAATGAAAAACTGTTTTTT. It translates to CSVHGTGYNEKLFF.

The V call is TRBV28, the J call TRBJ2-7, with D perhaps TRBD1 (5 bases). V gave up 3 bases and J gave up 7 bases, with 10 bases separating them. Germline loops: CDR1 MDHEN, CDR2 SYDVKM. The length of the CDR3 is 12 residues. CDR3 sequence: CASSFLGREQYF. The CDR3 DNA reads TGTGCCAGCAGTTTTTTGGGGCGGGAGCAGTACTTC.

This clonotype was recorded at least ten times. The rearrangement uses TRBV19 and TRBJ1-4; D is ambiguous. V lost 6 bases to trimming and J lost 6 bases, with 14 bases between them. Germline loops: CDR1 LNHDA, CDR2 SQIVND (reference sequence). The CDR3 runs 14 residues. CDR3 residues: CASSDSTVDEKLFF. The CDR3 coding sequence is TGTGCCAGTAGCGATTCGACGGTGGATGAAAAACTGTTTTTT.

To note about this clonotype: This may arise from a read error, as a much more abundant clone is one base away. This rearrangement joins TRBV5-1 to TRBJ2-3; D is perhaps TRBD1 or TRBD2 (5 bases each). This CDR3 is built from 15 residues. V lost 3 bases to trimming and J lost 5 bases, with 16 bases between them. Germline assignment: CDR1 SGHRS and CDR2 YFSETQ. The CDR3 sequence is CASSSVPGREDTQYF. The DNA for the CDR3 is TGCGCCAGCAGCTCAGTCCCGGGACGGGAAGATACGCAGTATTTT.

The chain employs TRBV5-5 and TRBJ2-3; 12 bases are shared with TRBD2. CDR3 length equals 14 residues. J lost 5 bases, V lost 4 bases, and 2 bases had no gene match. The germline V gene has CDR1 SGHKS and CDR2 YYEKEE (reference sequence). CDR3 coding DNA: TGTGCCAGCAGCCAGACTAGCGGGAGAGATACGCAGTATTTT. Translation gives CASSQTSGRDTQYF.

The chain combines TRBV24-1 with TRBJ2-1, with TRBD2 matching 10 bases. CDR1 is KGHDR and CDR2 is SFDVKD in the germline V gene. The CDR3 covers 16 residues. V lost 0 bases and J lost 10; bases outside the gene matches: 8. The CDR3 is CATSDLASGRAGEQFF. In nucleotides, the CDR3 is TGTGCCACCAGTGATTTGGCCAGCGGGAGGGCCGGGGAGCAGTTCTTC.

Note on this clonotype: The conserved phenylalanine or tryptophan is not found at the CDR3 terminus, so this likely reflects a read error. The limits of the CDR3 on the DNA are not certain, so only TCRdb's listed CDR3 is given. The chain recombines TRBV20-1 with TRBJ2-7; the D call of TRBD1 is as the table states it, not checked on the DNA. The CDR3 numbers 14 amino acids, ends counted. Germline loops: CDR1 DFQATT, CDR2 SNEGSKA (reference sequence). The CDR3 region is CSAHPSPLSYEQCL.

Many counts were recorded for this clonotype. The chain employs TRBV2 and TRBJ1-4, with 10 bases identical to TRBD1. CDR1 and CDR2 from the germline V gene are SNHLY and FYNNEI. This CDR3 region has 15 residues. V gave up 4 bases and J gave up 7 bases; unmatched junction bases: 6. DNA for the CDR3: TGTGCCAGCAGTGGCGACAGGGGGCAAGGTGAAAAACTGTTTTTT. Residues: CASSGDRGQGEKLFF.

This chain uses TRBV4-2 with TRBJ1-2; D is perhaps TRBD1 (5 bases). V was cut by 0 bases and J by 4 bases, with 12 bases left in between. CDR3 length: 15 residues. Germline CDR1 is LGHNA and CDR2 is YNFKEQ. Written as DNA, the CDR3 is TGTGCCAGCAGCCAAGACGAGCGGGGCACCTATGGCTACACCTTC. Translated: CASSQDERGTYGYTF.

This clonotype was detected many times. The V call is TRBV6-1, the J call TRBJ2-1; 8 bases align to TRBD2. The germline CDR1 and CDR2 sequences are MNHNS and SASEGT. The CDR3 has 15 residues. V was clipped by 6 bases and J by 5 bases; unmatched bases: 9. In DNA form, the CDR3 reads TGTGCCAGCAGGCGGGGGGACTTCAACGACAATGAGCAGTTCTTC. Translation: CASRRGDFNDNEQFF.

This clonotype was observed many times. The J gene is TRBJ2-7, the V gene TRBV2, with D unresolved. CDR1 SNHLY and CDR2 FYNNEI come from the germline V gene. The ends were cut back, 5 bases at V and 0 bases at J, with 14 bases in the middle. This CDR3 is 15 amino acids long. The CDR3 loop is CASSPSRARSYEQYF. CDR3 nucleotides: TGTGCCAGCAGTCCGTCGCGCGCGCGCTCCTACGAGCAGTACTTC.

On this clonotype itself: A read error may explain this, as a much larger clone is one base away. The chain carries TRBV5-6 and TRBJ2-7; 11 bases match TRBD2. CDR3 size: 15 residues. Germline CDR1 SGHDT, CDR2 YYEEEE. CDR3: CTSRRGLAEAYEQYF. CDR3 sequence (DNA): TGTACCAGCAGACGGGGACTAGCGGAGGCCTACGAGCAGTACTTC.

CDR3 DNA: TGCGCCAGCAGCGTTGGACTAGCGGGCTCCTACGAGCAGTACTTC. This sequence encodes CASSVGLAGSYEQYF. V gene TRBV5-1 combines with J gene TRBJ2-7, with 11 bases matching TRBD2. V lost 4 bases to trimming and J lost 0 bases; unmatched junction nucleotides: 3. The CDR3 runs 15 residues. CDR1 SGHRS and CDR2 YFSETQ come from the germline V gene.

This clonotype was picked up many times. The CDR3 is CASSETVLSSGANVLTF. DNA for the CDR3: TGTGCCAGCAGTGAAACGGTTCTGAGCTCTGGGGCCAACGTCCTGACTTTC. This chain links TRBV2 with TRBJ2-6; no firm D call. The V gene lost 2 bases and the J gene lost 0 bases, with 11 bases spanning the gap. Germline V gives CDR1 SNHLY, CDR2 FYNNEI. The CDR3 has 17 residues. The variable domain in full, with the rest retrieved from reference TRBV2 and TRBJ2-6, is EPEVTQTPSHQVTQMGQEVILRCVPISNHLYFYWYRQILGQKVEFLVSFYNNEISEKSEIFDDQFSVERPDGSNFTLKIRSTKLEDSAMYFCASSETVLSSGANVLTFGAGSRLTVL.

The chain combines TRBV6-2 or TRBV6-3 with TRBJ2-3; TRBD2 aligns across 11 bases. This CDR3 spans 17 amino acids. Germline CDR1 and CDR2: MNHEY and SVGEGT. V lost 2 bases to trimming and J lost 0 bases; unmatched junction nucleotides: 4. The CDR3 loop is CASSYGTSGASTDTQYF. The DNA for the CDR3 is TGTGCCAGCAGTTACGGGACTAGCGGAGCTAGCACAGATACGCAGTATTTT.

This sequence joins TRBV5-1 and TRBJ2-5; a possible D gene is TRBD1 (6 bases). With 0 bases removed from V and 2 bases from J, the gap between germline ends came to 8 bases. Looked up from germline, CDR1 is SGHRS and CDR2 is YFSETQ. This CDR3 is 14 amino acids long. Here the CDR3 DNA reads TGCGCCAGCAGCTTGGGGGGGCAGCAAGAGACCCAGTACTTC. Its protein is CASSLGGQQETQYF.

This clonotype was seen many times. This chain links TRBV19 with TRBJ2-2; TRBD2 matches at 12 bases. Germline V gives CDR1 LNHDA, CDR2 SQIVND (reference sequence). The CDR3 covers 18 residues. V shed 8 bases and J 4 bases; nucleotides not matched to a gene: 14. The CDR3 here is CASGPRLAGGPGTGELFF. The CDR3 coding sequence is TGTGCCAGTGGCCCGAGGCTAGCGGGAGGGCCGGGCACCGGGGAGCTGTTTTTT. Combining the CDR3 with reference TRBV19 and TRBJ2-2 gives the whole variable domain DGGITQSPKYLFRKEGQNVTLSCEQNLNHDAMYWYRQDPGQGLRLIYYSQIVNDFQKGDIAEGYSVSREKKESFPLTVTSAQKNPTAFYLCASGPRLAGGPGTGELFFGEGSRLTVL.

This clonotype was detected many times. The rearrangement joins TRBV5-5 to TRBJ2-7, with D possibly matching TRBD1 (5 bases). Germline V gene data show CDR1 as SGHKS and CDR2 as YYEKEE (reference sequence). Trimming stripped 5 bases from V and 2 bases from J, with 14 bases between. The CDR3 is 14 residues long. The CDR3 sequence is CASSGQGWTYEQYF. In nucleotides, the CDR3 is TGTGCCAGCAGTGGACAAGGTTGGACCTACGAGCAGTACTTC.

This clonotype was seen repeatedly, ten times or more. CDR3 in DNA: TGTGCCATCAGTGAGGGACAGGAATCAAATTCACCCCTCCACTTT. Translation: CAISEGQESNSPLHF. The gene calls are TRBV10-3 and TRBJ1-6, with 7 bases aligning to TRBD1. In germline, CDR1 is ENHRY, CDR2 SYGVKD. Trimming removed 2 bases from V and 7 bases from J; junction bases left unmatched: 5. The CDR3 sequence is 15 residues long.

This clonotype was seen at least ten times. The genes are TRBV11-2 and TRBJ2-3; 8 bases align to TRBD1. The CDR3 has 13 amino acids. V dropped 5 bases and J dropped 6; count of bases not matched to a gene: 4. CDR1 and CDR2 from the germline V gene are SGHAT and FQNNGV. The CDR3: CASSTDRADTQYF. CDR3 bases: TGTGCCAGCAGCACGGACAGGGCGGATACGCAGTATTTT.

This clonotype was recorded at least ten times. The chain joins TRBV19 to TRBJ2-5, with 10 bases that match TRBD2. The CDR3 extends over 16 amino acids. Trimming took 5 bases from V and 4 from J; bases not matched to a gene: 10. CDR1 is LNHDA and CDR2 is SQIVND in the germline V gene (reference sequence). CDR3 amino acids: CASSSSGRAPLETQYF. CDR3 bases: TGTGCCAGTAGTTCCAGCGGGAGGGCCCCCCTAGAGACCCAGTACTTC.

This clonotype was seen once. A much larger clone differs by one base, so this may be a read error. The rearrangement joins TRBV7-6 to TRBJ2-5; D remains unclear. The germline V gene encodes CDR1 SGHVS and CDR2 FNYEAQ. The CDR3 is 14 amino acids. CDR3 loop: CASSPRVGQETQHF. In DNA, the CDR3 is TGTGCCAGCAGCCCCCGGGTAGGGCAAGAGACCCAGCACTTC. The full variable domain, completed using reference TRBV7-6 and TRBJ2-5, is GAGVSQSPRYKVTKRGQDVALRCDPISGHVSLYWYRQALGQGPEFLTYFNYEAQQDKSGLPNDRFSAERPEGSISTLTIQRTEQRDSAMYRCASSPRVGQETQHFGPGTRLLVL.

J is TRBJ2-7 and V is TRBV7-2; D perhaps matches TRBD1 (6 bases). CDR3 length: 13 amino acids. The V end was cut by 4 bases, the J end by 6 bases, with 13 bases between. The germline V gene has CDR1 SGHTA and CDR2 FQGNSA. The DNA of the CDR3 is TGTGCCAGCAGCTCACAGGGCACCACCGAGCAGTACTTC. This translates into CASSSQGTTEQYF.

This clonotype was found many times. CDR3 residues: CAISDPGTRNTDTQYF. The CDR3 DNA sequence: TGTGCCATCAGTGACCCCGGGACTAGAAACACAGATACGCAGTATTTT. The V call is TRBV10-3, the J call TRBJ2-3; TRBD2 matches at 8 bases. This CDR3 has 16 residues. V dropped 3 bases and J dropped 2; count of bases not matched to a gene: 7. Germline CDR1 ENHRY, CDR2 SYGVKD.

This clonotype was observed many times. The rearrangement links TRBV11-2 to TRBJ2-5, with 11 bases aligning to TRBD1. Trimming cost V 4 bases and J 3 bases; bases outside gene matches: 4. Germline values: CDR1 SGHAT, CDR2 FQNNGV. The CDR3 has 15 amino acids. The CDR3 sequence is CASSSRTGGEETQYF. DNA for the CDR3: TGTGCCAGCAGCTCCCGGACAGGGGGCGAAGAGACCCAGTACTTC.

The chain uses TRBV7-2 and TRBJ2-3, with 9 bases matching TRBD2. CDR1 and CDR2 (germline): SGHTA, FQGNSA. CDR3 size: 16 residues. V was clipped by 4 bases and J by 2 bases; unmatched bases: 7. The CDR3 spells CASSSLLAGNTDTQYF. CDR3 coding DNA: TGTGCCAGCAGCTCGCTTCTAGCGGGGAACACAGATACGCAGTATTTT.

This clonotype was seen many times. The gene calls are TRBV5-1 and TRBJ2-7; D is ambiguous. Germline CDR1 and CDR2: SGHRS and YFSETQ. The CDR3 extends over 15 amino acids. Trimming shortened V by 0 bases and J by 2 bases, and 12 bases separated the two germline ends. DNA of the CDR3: TGCGCCAGCAGCTTGGCTGTTGGTGCCACCTACGAGCAGTACTTC. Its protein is CASSLAVGATYEQYF.

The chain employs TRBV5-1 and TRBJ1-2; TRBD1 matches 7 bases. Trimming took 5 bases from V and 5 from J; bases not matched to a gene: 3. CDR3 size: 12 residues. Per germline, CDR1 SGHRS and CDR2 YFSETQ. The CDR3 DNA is TGCGCCAGCAGGGAGGGGGCATATGGCTACACCTTC. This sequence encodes CASREGAYGYTF.